Below, 3 T cell receptor beta chains from the same sample are listed, as sequenced in a study of T cell clonotyping in hematopoietic cell transplantation. The table came from immunoSEQ multiplex PCR; TCRdb's copy has only in-frame clones and leaves some out. The table has roughly 15,000 clones, 70% to 90% seen once. The sample was peripheral blood mononuclear cells. The receptors come from a woman aged 40 to 50 in good health. Some clones in this sample may be carry-over from other donors' samples.

The V and J genes are TRBV10-3 and TRBJ2-7; TRBD1 matches 9 bases. This CDR3 has 15 amino acids. Germline V gives CDR1 ENHRY, CDR2 SYGVKD. V shed 6 bases and J 0 bases; nucleotides not matched to a gene: 6. For the CDR3, the DNA is TGTGCCATCAGCCCGGGACAGGGAATCTCCTACGAGCAGTACTTC. Its translation: CAISPGQGISYEQYF.

The chain links TRBV28 to TRBJ1-1; D not certain. Germline V lookup: CDR1 MDHEN, CDR2 SYDVKM. Trimming took 2 bases from V and 4 from J, leaving 11 bases between them. CDR3 length equals 14 residues. The CDR3 is CASSLTWEGTEAFF. In nucleotides, the CDR3 is TGTGCCAGCAGTTTAACCTGGGAGGGCACTGAAGCTTTCTTT. Supplemented by reference TRBV28 and TRBJ1-1, the full variable domain reads DVKVTQSSRYLVKRTGEKVFLECVQDMDHENMFWYRQDPGLGLRLIYFSYDVKMKEKGDIPEGYSVSREKKERFSLILESASTNQTSMYLCASSLTWEGTEAFFGQGTRLTVV.

The chain combines TRBV4-3 with TRBJ1-5; D is possibly TRBD1 (6 bases). This CDR3 has 14 residues. The V gene's germline CDR1 is LGHNA and CDR2 YSLEER. Trimming took 3 bases from V and 5 from J, leaving 11 bases between them. CDR3 nucleotides: TGCGCCAGCAGCCACGTAGGGGGTGATCAGCCCCAGCATTTT. Protein sequence: CASSHVGGDQPQHF.